This T cell receptor beta chain is drawn from a study of T cells in Graves' hyperthyroidism and ophthalmopathy. Those with hyperthyroidism were 18 to 65 years old, newly diagnosed, and ill for under 2 months. V was shortened by 1 base and J by 4 bases, with 11 bases between the two germline ends. The CDR3 has 15 amino acids. CDR1 is MNHEY and CDR2 is SMNVEV in the germline V gene (reference sequence). Many counts were recorded for this clonotype. Its antigen remains unknown. Study observations and caveats: By a 13 V-J model, ophthalmopathy was set apart from stable hyperthyroidism. Most expanded thyroid clonotypes above 0.001 recurred in blood.

RNA transcripts served as the template for amplifying TCR beta CDR3 regions. Carried out on the TCR CDR3, a first-round RT-PCR used the HTBI primer set. Each CDR3 protein is one row after TCRdb ran MiXCR on the multiplex PCR reads. The sample lists some 460,000 distinct CDR3 sequences; 15% to 19% were seen once. The TCR comes from a young woman with Graves' hyperthyroidism. Sequenced input: blood. This rearrangement joins TRBV27 to TRBJ1-5, with D possibly being TRBD1 (6 bases). The CDR3 DNA sequence: TGTGCCAGCAGTTTATGGGGGGCTCTAAATCAGCCCCAGCATTTT. Amino acids: CASSLWGALNQPQHF.